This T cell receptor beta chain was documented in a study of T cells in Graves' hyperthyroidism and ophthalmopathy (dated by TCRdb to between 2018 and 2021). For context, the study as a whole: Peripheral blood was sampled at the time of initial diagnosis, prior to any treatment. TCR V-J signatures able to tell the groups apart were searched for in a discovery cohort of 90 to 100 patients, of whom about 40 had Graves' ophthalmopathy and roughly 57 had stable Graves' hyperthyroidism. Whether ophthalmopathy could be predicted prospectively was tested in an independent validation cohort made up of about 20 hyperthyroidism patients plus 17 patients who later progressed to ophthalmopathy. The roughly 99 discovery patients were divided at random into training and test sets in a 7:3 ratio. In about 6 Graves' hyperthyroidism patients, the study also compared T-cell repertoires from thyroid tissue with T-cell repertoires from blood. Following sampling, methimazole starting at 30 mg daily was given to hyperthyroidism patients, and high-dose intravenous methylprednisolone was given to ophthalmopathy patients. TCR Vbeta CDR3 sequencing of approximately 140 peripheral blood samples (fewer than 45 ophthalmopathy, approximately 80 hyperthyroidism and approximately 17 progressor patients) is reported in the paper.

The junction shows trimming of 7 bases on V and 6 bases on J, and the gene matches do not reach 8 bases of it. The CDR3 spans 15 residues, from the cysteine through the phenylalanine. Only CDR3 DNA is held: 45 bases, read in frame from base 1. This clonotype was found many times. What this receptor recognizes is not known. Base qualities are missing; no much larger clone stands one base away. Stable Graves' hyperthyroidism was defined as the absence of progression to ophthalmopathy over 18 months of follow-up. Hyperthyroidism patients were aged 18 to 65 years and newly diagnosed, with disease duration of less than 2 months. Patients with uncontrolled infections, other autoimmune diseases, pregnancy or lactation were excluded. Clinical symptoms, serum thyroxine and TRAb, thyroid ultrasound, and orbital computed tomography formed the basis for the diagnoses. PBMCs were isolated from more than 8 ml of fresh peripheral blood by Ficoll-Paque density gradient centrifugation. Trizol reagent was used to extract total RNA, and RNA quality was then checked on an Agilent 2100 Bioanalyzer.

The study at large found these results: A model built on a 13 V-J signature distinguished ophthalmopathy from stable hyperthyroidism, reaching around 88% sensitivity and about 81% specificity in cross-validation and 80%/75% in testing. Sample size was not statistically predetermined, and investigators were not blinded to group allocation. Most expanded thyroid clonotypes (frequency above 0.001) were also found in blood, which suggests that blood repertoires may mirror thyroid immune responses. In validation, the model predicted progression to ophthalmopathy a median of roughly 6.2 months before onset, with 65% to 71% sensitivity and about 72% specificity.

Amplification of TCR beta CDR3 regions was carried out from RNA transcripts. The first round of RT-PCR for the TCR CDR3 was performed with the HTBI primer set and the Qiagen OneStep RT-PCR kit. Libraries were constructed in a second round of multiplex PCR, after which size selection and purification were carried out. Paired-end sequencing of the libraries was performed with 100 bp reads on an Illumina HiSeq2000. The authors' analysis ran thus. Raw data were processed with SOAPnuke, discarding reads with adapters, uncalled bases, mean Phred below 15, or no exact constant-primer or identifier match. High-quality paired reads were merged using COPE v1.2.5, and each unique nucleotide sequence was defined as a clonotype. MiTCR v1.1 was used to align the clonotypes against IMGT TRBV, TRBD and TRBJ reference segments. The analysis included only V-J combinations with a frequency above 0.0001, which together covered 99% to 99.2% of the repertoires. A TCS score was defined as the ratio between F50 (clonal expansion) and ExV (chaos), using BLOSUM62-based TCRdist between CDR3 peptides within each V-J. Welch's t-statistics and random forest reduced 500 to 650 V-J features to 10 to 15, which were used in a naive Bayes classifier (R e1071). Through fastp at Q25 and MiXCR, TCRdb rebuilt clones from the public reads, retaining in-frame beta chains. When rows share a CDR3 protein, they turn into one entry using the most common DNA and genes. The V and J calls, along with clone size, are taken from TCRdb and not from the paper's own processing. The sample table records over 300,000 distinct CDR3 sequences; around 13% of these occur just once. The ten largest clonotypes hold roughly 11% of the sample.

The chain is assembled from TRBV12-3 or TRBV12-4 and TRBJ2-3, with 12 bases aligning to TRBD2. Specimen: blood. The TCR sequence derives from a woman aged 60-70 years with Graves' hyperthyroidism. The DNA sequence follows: TGTGCCAGCACCTCCCGACTAGCGGGAGCGGATACGCAGTATTTT. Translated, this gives CASTSRLAGADTQYF.